Listed below are T cell receptor beta chains from one sample, sequenced in a study of blood T cell repertoires in COVID-19. TCRdb's copy holds only in-frame clones and misses some; the assay was immunoSEQ multiplex PCR. The sample records tens of thousands of clones, roughly four fifths being singletons. Input material: peripheral blood. These TCRs come from a man in his forties or fifties with acute or convalescent COVID-19. Both conserved end residues are part of each CDR3. Each record gives: V gene, J gene, clone size, D gene, CDR3 protein, CDR3 DNA. D genes are given only for firm matches. Only part of the rows carry a size: once, few, many, or a class if the clone is expanded.

v_gene: TRBV19
j_gene: TRBJ2-4
abundance: NA
d_gene: NA
CDR3aa: CASTQGPLSIQYF
CDR3nt: TGTGCCAGTACTCAGGGGCCCCTAAGCATTCAGTACTTC

v_gene: TRBV5-1
j_gene: TRBJ1-5
abundance: NA
d_gene: NA
CDR3aa: CASSLDGSNQPQHF
CDR3nt: TGCGCCAGCAGCTTGGACGGTAGCAATCAGCCCCAGCATTTT

v_gene: TRBV7-9
j_gene: TRBJ1-3
abundance: few
d_gene: TRBD1
CDR3aa: CATDRDRVWSGNTIYF
CDR3nt: TGTGCCACAGACCGGGACAGGGTATGGTCTGGAAACACCATATATTTT

v_gene: TRBV5-1
j_gene: TRBJ1-2
abundance: NA
d_gene: TRBD1
CDR3aa: CASSLAGQGKGGYTF
CDR3nt: TGCGCCAGCAGCTTGGCAGGACAGGGGAAAGGTGGCTACACCTTC

v_gene: TRBV6-6
j_gene: TRBJ1-4
abundance: NA
d_gene: NA
CDR3aa: CASLRGVSEKLFF
CDR3nt: TGTGCCAGCCTCAGGGGAGTTTCTGAAAAACTGTTTTTT

v_gene: TRBV19
j_gene: TRBJ1-6
abundance: NA
d_gene: TRBD1
CDR3aa: CASSKAQTGGSPLHF
CDR3nt: TGCGCCAGTAGTAAAGCCCAGACAGGGGGATCACCCCTCCACTTT

v_gene: TRBV18
j_gene: TRBJ1-2
abundance: NA
d_gene: NA
CDR3aa: CASSPSDHNYGYTF
CDR3nt: TGTGCCAGCTCACCGTCAGATCATAACTATGGCTACACCTTC

v_gene: TRBV7-2
j_gene: TRBJ1-5
abundance: few
d_gene: NA
CDR3aa: CASSADSGEQPQHF
CDR3nt: TGTGCCAGCAGCGCGGATTCGGGGGAGCAGCCCCAGCATTTT

v_gene: TRBV19
j_gene: TRBJ1-5
abundance: NA
d_gene: TRBD1
CDR3aa: CASVADRGIGDQPQHF
CDR3nt: TGTGCCAGTGTGGCGGACAGGGGGATCGGGGATCAGCCCCAGCATTTT

v_gene: TRBV3-1/TRBV3-2
j_gene: TRBJ1-1
abundance: NA
d_gene: NA
CDR3aa: CASSQVVGVTEAFF
CDR3nt: TGTGCCAGCAGCCAAGTCGTAGGGGTCACTGAAGCTTTCTTT

v_gene: TRBV10-2
j_gene: TRBJ1-1
abundance: NA
d_gene: NA
CDR3aa: CASAMTTGGPFF
CDR3nt: TGCGCCAGCGCTATGACAACGGGAGGGCCTTTCTTT

v_gene: TRBV7-6
j_gene: TRBJ1-4
abundance: few
d_gene: NA
CDR3aa: CASSPGPSGNEKLFF
CDR3nt: TGTGCCAGCAGCCCAGGGCCTTCTGGTAATGAAAAACTGTTTTTT

v_gene: TRBV30
j_gene: TRBJ1-1
abundance: NA
d_gene: NA
CDR3aa: CAWSVPEMANTEAFF
CDR3nt: TGTGCCTGGAGTGTACCGGAGATGGCAAACACTGAAGCTTTCTTT

v_gene: TRBV28
j_gene: TRBJ2-4
abundance: NA
d_gene: NA
CDR3aa: CASSFYSKNIQYF
CDR3nt: TGTGCCAGCAGTTTTTACAGCAAAAACATTCAGTACTTC

v_gene: TRBV6-5
j_gene: TRBJ1-4
abundance: NA
d_gene: NA
CDR3aa: CASSWTVNEKLFF
CDR3nt: TGTGCCAGCAGTTGGACAGTTAATGAAAAACTGTTTTTT

v_gene: TRBV7-2
j_gene: TRBJ1-4
abundance: NA
d_gene: NA
CDR3aa: CASSLSRASNEKLFF
CDR3nt: TGTGCCAGCAGTCTTAGCAGGGCATCTAATGAAAAACTGTTTTTT

v_gene: TRBV12-3/TRBV12-4
j_gene: TRBJ2-2
abundance: NA
d_gene: NA
CDR3aa: CASSFTGGELFF
CDR3nt: TGTGCCAGCAGCTTCACGGGGGGGGAGCTGTTTTTT

v_gene: TRBV19
j_gene: TRBJ1-1
abundance: NA
d_gene: NA
CDR3aa: CASRGWGGVPVAFF
CDR3nt: TGTGCCAGTAGGGGGTGGGGAGGAGTGCCTGTTGCTTTCTTT

v_gene: TRBV4-1
j_gene: TRBJ2-3
abundance: NA
d_gene: TRBD1
CDR3aa: CASSQYIPGQGAADTQYF
CDR3nt: TGCGCCAGCAGCCAATACATTCCAGGGCAGGGGGCGGCAGATACGCAGTATTTT

v_gene: TRBV10-3
j_gene: TRBJ1-2
abundance: NA
d_gene: TRBD1
CDR3aa: CAISAQGNYGYTF
CDR3nt: TGTGCCATCAGTGCACAGGGGAACTATGGCTACACCTTC

v_gene: TRBV19
j_gene: TRBJ1-2
abundance: NA
d_gene: TRBD1
CDR3aa: CASSRTGYGYGYTF
CDR3nt: TGTGCCAGTAGCAGGACAGGGTACGGCTATGGCTACACCTTC

v_gene: TRBV5-1
j_gene: TRBJ2-4
abundance: NA
d_gene: NA
CDR3aa: CASSLAPGLSAADIQYF
CDR3nt: TGCGCCAGCAGCTTGGCCCCGGGCCTCTCCGCAGCGGACATTCAGTACTTC